A single TCR beta chain is shown here with its context. The antigen is not known. One junction end disagrees with the germline gene, perhaps due to a read error. The data were produced by immunoSEQ multiplex PCR, yet TCRdb's version contains in-frame clones alone and is incomplete. In the table there are 2,500,000 or so clones, roughly nine tenths of which are singletons. These data originate in a study of shared clonotypes between healthy human individuals. At the level of the study: Participating donors consisted of a couple of women and a few men aged 18 to 49. For every donor, three CD4 naive, three CD4 memory, two CD8 naive and one CD8 memory plates were used.

Study findings and constraints: Memory subsets had estimated richness that was generally smaller than that of naive subsets.

Germline CDR1 and CDR2: SGHTA and FQGNSA. CDR3 length equals 14 residues. This sequence originates from a man aged 18-30 years in good health. The sequencing sample was made of naive CD4+ T cells sorted from blood. Subset denoted: CD45RA+ positively selected. The genes are TRBV7-2 and TRBJ1-1; 8 bases align to TRBD1. CDR3 loop: CASSPRQGNAEAFF. Written as DNA, the CDR3 is TGTGCCAGCAGCCCACGACAGGGGAACGCTGAAGCTTTCTTT.